The 21 T cell receptor beta chains reported below all come from one sample, sequenced in a study of T cells in Graves' hyperthyroidism and ophthalmopathy. Authors of the study amplified TCR beta CDR3 regions from RNA transcripts. TCR CDR3 underwent first-round RT-PCR with the HTBI primer set. TCRdb used MiXCR to reprocess the multiplex PCR reads, holding one entry per CDR3 protein. The sample yields about 600,000 distinct CDR3 sequences, approximately 15% seen once. The specimen sequenced was blood. These receptors were collected from a woman between 18 and 30 years old with Graves' ophthalmopathy.

This clonotype was seen ten or more times. The rearrangement links TRBV2 to TRBJ1-5; TRBD1 is a possible D gene (5 bases). The V end lost 6 bases, the J end lost 0 bases, and 12 bases lay between the germline ends. Germline assignment: CDR1 SNHLY and CDR2 FYNNEI. The CDR3 covers 15 residues. CDR3 loop: CASSVPGLSNQPQHF. The CDR3 bases are TGTGCCAGCAGCGTCCCGGGACTTAGCAATCAGCCCCAGCATTTT.

This clonotype showed up many times. The chain couples TRBV28 to TRBJ1-1; maybe TRBD1 (5 bases). Germline V CDR1 and CDR2: MDHEN, SYDVKM. V was shortened by 2 bases and J by 5 bases, with 12 bases between the two germline ends. This CDR3 comprises 14 residues. The CDR3 here is CASSLGGARTEAFF. The CDR3 coding sequence is TGTGCCAGCAGTTTAGGAGGGGCTCGGACTGAAGCTTTCTTT.

This clonotype was seen only a few times. The gene calls are TRBV5-8 and TRBJ2-2; 14 bases line up with TRBD2. Unmatched junction bases numbered 5, after V lost 3 bases and J lost 7 bases. CDR3 length: 16 amino acids. CDR1 is SGHTS and CDR2 is YDEGEE in the germline V gene. In DNA form, the CDR3 reads TGTGCCAGCAGCTCCGGGACTAGCGGGAGATTCGGGGAGCTGTTTTTT. It codes for CASSSGTSGRFGELFF.

This clonotype was found many times. This chain joins TRBV12-3 or TRBV12-4 and TRBJ2-1; tentative D call: TRBD1 (6 bases). The V end was cut by 7 bases, the J end by 5 bases, with 24 bases between. The CDR3 runs 17 residues. CDR3 nucleotides: TGTGCCAGCACCGTAACCCAGGGGATTATCACCCACAATGAGCAGTTCTTC. Amino acid sequence: CASTVTQGIITHNEQFF.

This clonotype appeared many times. The rearrangement links TRBV12-3 or TRBV12-4 to TRBJ2-7, with 10 bases lining up with TRBD2. The CDR3 contains 16 residues. J lost 0 bases, V lost 5 bases, and 7 bases had no gene match. CDR3 coding DNA: TGTGCCAGCAGTACGCCAGCGGGAGGGAGCTCCTACGAGCAGTACTTC. Translating it yields CASSTPAGGSSYEQYF.

The chain uses TRBV7-9 and TRBJ2-7, with D possibly being TRBD1 or TRBD2 (5 bases each). Germline CDR1 SEHNR, CDR2 FQNEAQ (reference sequence). V gave up 0 bases and J gave up 3 bases, with 9 bases separating them. This CDR3 is built from 14 residues. In nucleotides, the CDR3 is TGTGCCAGCAGCTTAGCGGGACCTGACTACGAGCAGTACTTC. Translation: CASSLAGPDYEQYF.

The chain has TRBV9 and TRBJ1-6; 8 bases are shared with TRBD1. This CDR3 has 16 amino acids. Germline V gene lookup returns CDR1 SGDLS and CDR2 YYNGEE. V gave up 3 bases and J gave up 5 bases; unmatched junction bases: 7. As DNA, the CDR3 is TGTGCCAGCAGCGCCAGGGGGCTGCAGGATAATTCACCCCTCCACTTT. It codes for CASSARGLQDNSPLHF.

This clonotype has ten or more counts. V gene TRBV27 combines with J gene TRBJ2-3, with D maybe TRBD2 (6 bases). V lost 3 bases and J 2 bases, leaving 12 bases between the germline ends. From germline, CDR1 is MNHEY and CDR2 SMNVEV (reference sequence). The CDR3 spans 15 residues. The CDR3 region has the DNA TGTGCCAGCAGTTTTGAGGGAGGAATCACAGATACGCAGTATTTT. Translating gives CASSFEGGITDTQYF.

In this sample, this clonotype turned up many times. This chain connects TRBV9 to TRBJ2-3; no clear D. Germline V CDR1 and CDR2: SGDLS, YYNGEE. The CDR3 length is 16 residues. Deletions cut 1 base from V and 1 base from J, with 13 bases between. CDR3 protein: CASSVSPGIGTDTQYF. The CDR3 nucleotides are TGTGCCAGCAGCGTATCCCCTGGGATTGGCACAGATACGCAGTATTTT.

This clonotype was observed a few times. V is TRBV18 and J is TRBJ1-1; D is unresolved. Trimming took 0 bases from V and 7 from J, leaving 12 bases between them. Germline loops: CDR1 KGHSH, CDR2 LQKENI. The CDR3 sequence is 14 residues long. For the CDR3, the DNA is TGTGCCAGCTCACCACCGCGGACGTCGATTGAAGCTTTCTTT. Its protein product is CASSPPRTSIEAFF.

This clonotype was found many times. J is TRBJ2-7 and V is TRBV5-1, with 7 nucleotides matching TRBD2. The trim removed 0 bases at V and 3 bases at J, leaving 9 bases unmatched. In germline, CDR1 is SGHRS, CDR2 YFSETQ. CDR3 size: 16 residues. CDR3 DNA: TGCGCCAGCAGCTTGGGGGGGAGCGGGACCTTCTACGAGCAGTACTTC. Protein: CASSLGGSGTFYEQYF.

The V gene is TRBV10-3, the J gene TRBJ2-1; the D gene is possibly TRBD1 (5 bases). Trimming took off 4 bases at V and 7 bases at J, with 17 bases between the two ends. CDR1 is ENHRY and CDR2 is SYGVKD in the germline V gene. This CDR3 has 15 residues. CDR3 bases: TGTGCCATCAGTGGTCAGGGTAGGGAAGTGAATGAGCAGTTCTTC. Amino acids: CAISGQGREVNEQFF.

This clonotype was counted ten times or more. The chain recombines TRBV5-6 with TRBJ1-3; 9 nucleotides align to TRBD1. The germline V gene encodes CDR1 SGHDT and CDR2 YYEEEE. The V and J ends lost 2 bases and 0 bases, in that order; junction bases with no gene match: 6. The CDR3 length is 17 residues. The CDR3 sequence is CASSLEGQGVSGNTIYF. DNA of the CDR3: TGTGCCAGCAGCTTAGAGGGACAGGGCGTCTCTGGAAACACCATATATTTT.

The V and J genes are TRBV7-3 and TRBJ1-3; D perhaps matches TRBD1 (5 bases). The CDR3 has 16 amino acids. Between the trimmed V and J ends, which lost 1 base and 4 bases, there was a span of 14 bases. Germline CDR1 reads SGHTA; CDR2 reads FQGTGA. CDR3 loop: CASSLNRAGGGNTIYF. In DNA, the CDR3 is TGTGCCAGCAGCTTAAACCGGGCCGGGGGGGGAAACACCATATATTTT.

This clonotype has ten or more counts. This chain links TRBV28 with TRBJ2-1; D not certain. This CDR3 is built from 13 residues. V dropped 5 bases and J dropped 4 bases, with 9 bases sitting between them. The germline gives CDR1 MDHEN, CDR2 SYDVKM. CDR3 nucleotide sequence: TGTGCCAGCAGTCAGGCCCTATACAATGAGCAGTTCTTC. Protein sequence: CASSQALYNEQFF.

The chain links TRBV19 to TRBJ1-5; 8 nucleotides match TRBD1. From germline, CDR1 is LNHDA and CDR2 SQIVND (reference sequence). V lost 6 bases and J lost 7; bases outside the gene matches: 11. CDR3 size: 15 residues. The CDR3 reads CASSNTGGSGQPQHF. CDR3 nucleotide sequence: TGTGCCAGTAGCAATACAGGGGGTAGCGGGCAGCCCCAGCATTTT.

The chain combines TRBV7-8 with TRBJ1-3; tentatively, D is TRBD1 (5 bases). The V gene's germline CDR1 is SGHVS and CDR2 FQNEAQ. V was clipped by 3 bases and J by 4 bases, with 7 bases between them. This CDR3 is 13 amino acids long. The CDR3 DNA follows: TGTGCCAGCAGCTTCCGGACAGGAAACACCATATATTTT. Translating gives CASSFRTGNTIYF.

This clonotype has ten or more counts. V and J are TRBV10-3 and TRBJ2-7; 7 bases are a match to TRBD2. The CDR3 is 15 amino acids. With V trimmed by 4 bases and J by 3 bases, 9 bases remained unmatched. Germline V gene data show CDR1 as ENHRY and CDR2 as SYGVKD. CDR3 coding DNA: TGTGCCATCAGTGGCTCGACTAGCCCGGTCTACGAGCAGTACTTC. Translated: CAISGSTSPVYEQYF.

A few counts support this clonotype. The chain is built from TRBV14 and TRBJ1-6; 7 positions match TRBD1. The V and J ends lost 3 bases and 9 bases, in that order; junction bases with no gene match: 8. The CDR3 runs to 15 residues. Germline CDR1 is SGHDN and CDR2 is FVKESK. CDR3 region: CASSQSQGISSPLHF. Written as DNA, the CDR3 is TGTGCCAGCAGCCAGTCACAGGGGATTAGTTCACCCCTCCACTTT.

The chain combines TRBV19 with TRBJ1-2; 7 bases line up with TRBD1. Germline CDR1 LNHDA, CDR2 SQIVND (reference sequence). Losses at the gene ends were 5 bases for V and 0 bases for J; bases not matched to a gene: 3. The CDR3 totals 14 residues. CDR3: CASSWGQSNYGYTF. Written as DNA, the CDR3 is TGTGCCAGTAGTTGGGGACAGTCTAACTATGGCTACACCTTC. The full variable domain, rest sourced from reference TRBV19 and TRBJ1-2, is DGGITQSPKYLFRKEGQNVTLSCEQNLNHDAMYWYRQDPGQGLRLIYYSQIVNDFQKGDIAEGYSVSREKKESFPLTVTSAQKNPTAFYLCASSWGQSNYGYTFGSGTRLTVV.

This clonotype has a count of ten or more. The V gene is TRBV20-1, the J gene TRBJ2-4; 10 nucleotides line up with TRBD2. Germline V gives CDR1 DFQATT, CDR2 SNEGSKA (reference sequence). Trimming removed 0 bases from V and 8 bases from J; junction bases left unmatched: 4. The CDR3 consists of 14 residues. CDR3 nucleotides: TGCAGTGCTAGAGATCCAGCGGGGGGGGACATTCAGTACTTC. As protein: CSARDPAGGDIQYF.